This T cell receptor (beta chain) was recovered during a study of blood T cell repertoires in COVID-19 (dated by TCRdb to about 2020). In the study overall: Samples covering the acute and convalescent phases of COVID-19 were provided by collaborators in the United States, Italy and Spain. The prospective study material was composed of cDNA or gDNA derived from T cells, B-cell-depleted T cells, or PBMCs. The sample metadata nearly always contained a de-identified subject ID, COVID-19 status, age in years and sex. The samples were drawn from two sources: the first 160 participants of the ongoing ImmuneRACE study, and 1,000 to 1,500 subjects contributed by 6 global collaborators. Subjects who had been exposed to COVID-19, were actively infected with it, or had recovered from it provided the deeply sampled blood TCRbeta repertoires that made up the dataset. Where available, HLA class I and class II types were taken from metadata supplied by the sample provider and were not determined by assay-based typing. The repertoires were made available in a free public database intended to serve as a resource for research on the immune response to SARS-CoV-2. What the study reported, not specific to this receptor: The amount of clinical and demographic metadata varied by source and participant and was provided uncurated.

CDR1 and CDR2 (LNHDA, SQIVND) derive from the germline V gene (reference sequence). The germline V end is reduced by 5 bases and the J end by 2 bases; junction bases left unmatched: 5. Counted from cysteine to phenylalanine, this CDR3 has 14 amino acids. This entry keeps only the CDR3 DNA: 42 bases, framed from base 1. To note about this clone: Its antigen remains unidentified. Per-base quality was not reported, and no clone a single base away is much larger than it.

TCRbeta CDR3 regions were amplified from genomic DNA by means of the immunoSEQ Assay, a bias-controlled multiplex PCR. From the authors' description of their analysis: The number of nucleated cells in each sample was estimated from the amplification of reference gene primers within the assay. To quantify the absolute abundance of each unique TCRbeta CDR3 rearrangement, sequence reads were collapsed and filtered. Productive Simpson clonality was computed per sample as the square root of Simpson's diversity index over productive rearrangements. Drawn from immuneACCESS, this table holds only the in-frame rearrangements with V and J called that TCRdb kept. Clones are partly lost; checked studies trace under half to an unresolved V gene and leave the rest unexplained. V, J and clone size were drawn from that table, and D and trimming were deduced from the DNA. In all, the sample holds over 110,000 clones, and around 88% of those were seen once. Of the sample, roughly 30% is held by the ten largest clones.

Each collaborating institution followed its own protocols to collect whole blood in K2EDTA tubes. For TCRbeta analysis, collaborators shipped samples in one of three forms: frozen whole blood, isolated PBMCs, or DNA extracted from either of those sample types. This TCR came from a human donor in a cohort sampled during active COVID-19. Recombination connected TRBV19 to TRBJ1-1, with 7 bases in between that match TRBD1. The material sequenced was peripheral blood. The CDR3 protein is CASSPDRANTEAFF. The sequenced DNA is TGTGCCAGTAGTCCCGACAGGGCTAACACTGAAGCTTTCTTT.